The entry below describes one T cell receptor beta chain. Its antigen remains undetermined. No much larger clone is present one base from it, and per-base qualities are unavailable. V is reduced by 9 bases and J by 0 bases, leaving a spacing of 12 bases between them. CDR1 and CDR2 are drawn from the germline V gene: MDHEN, SYDVKM. Counted from cysteine to phenylalanine, this CDR3 has 14 amino acids. Kept here is only the CDR3 DNA, which spans 42 bases and is read in frame from base 1. The data originate from a study of blood T cell repertoires in COVID-19 (dated by TCRdb to the early 2020s). Regarding the research as a whole: Samples covering the acute and convalescent phases of COVID-19 were provided by collaborators in the United States, Italy and Spain. The prospective study material was composed of cDNA or gDNA derived from T cells, B-cell-depleted T cells, or PBMCs. Subjects who had been exposed to COVID-19, were actively infected with it, or had recovered from it provided the deeply sampled blood TCRbeta repertoires that made up the dataset. The repertoires were released in a freely available public database meant as a resource for research on the immune response to SARS-CoV-2. Samples were obtained from the ongoing ImmuneRACE study (first 160 participants) and from approximately 1,200 subjects provided by 6 global collaborators. The sample metadata nearly always contained a de-identified subject ID, COVID-19 status, age in years and sex. Where available, HLA class I and class II types were obtained from metadata supplied by the sample provider rather than from assay-based typing.

TCRbeta CDR3 regions were amplified from genomic DNA by means of the immunoSEQ Assay, a bias-controlled multiplex PCR. The paper's data handling went like this. Nucleated cell counts per sample were estimated from amplification of reference gene primers within the assay. Sequence reads were collapsed and filtered to measure the absolute abundance of every unique TCRbeta CDR3 rearrangement. Productive Simpson clonality was computed per sample as the square root of Simpson's diversity index over productive rearrangements. The clones in this table, taken by TCRdb from immuneACCESS, are in-frame only. Not every clone is retained; where verified, under half of the shortfall comes from an unresolved V gene, and the cause of the rest is unknown. The DNA was the basis for D and trimming; V, J and clone size are from that table. The sample table lists under 300,000 clones, roughly 80% of them with a count of one. The ten biggest clones cover over 1.3% of the sample.

In Seattle, one collaborating source enrolled patients while the infection was active and tracked those patients longitudinally over the course of disease. Whole blood was collected in K2EDTA tubes by collaborating institutions according to the institutions' own protocols. For TCRbeta analysis, collaborator samples were shipped as frozen whole blood, as isolated PBMCs, or as DNA extracted from either sample type. What the authors observed across the whole study: How much clinical and demographic metadata was included differed by source and by participant, and the metadata was provided uncurated.

The sample comprised peripheral blood. The receptor comes from a human donor with COVID-19, enrolled during active disease. The donor label of this sample is uncertain. The V gene is TRBV28 and the J gene is TRBJ2-1; D gene: possibly TRBD1, on 6 matching bases. The DNA sequence is given as TGTGCCAGTACCCAGGGGAGCTCCTACAATGAGCAGTTCTTC. It codes for CASTQGSSYNEQFF.